What follows is one TCR beta chain and its context. As yet, its antigen is unknown. V was trimmed by 1 base and J by 4 bases, leaving 7 bases between them. There are 13 residues in the CDR3. The germline CDR1 and CDR2 sequences are SGHVS and FQNEAQ. This sample was taken from a study of cytomegalovirus exposure and HLA in healthy donors. About the research overall: Earlier results showed almost 120 million unique TCR beta sequences derived from roughly 180 million T cells. General study points: A link between a missense DCLRE1C variant and TCR beta V- and J-gene trimming emerged from a later analysis. Information on immune exposure was restricted to one variable (CMV serostatus).

Primers for the PCR totalled 60 Vbeta and 13 Jbeta. Sequencing used immunoSEQ multiplex PCR; TCRdb keeps in-frame clones, though not all of them. The sample records about 150,000 clones, approximately 82% being singletons. This TCR was sampled from a woman in her fifties or sixties in good health and CMV-seropositive. The chain carries TRBV7-8 and TRBJ1-1; a possible D gene is TRBD1 (6 bases). Specimen: PBMCs. CDR3 DNA: TGTGCCAGCAGCTTAGTACAGGGCACTGAAGCTTTCTTT. Translation: CASSLVQGTEAFF. The complete variable domain, with remaining parts taken from reference TRBV7-8 and TRBJ1-1, reads GAGVSQSPRYKVAKRGQDVALRCDPISGHVSLFWYQQALGQGPEFLTYFQNEAQLDKSGLPSDRFFAERPEGSVSTLKIQRTQQEDSAVYLCASSLVQGTEAFFGQGTRLTVV.